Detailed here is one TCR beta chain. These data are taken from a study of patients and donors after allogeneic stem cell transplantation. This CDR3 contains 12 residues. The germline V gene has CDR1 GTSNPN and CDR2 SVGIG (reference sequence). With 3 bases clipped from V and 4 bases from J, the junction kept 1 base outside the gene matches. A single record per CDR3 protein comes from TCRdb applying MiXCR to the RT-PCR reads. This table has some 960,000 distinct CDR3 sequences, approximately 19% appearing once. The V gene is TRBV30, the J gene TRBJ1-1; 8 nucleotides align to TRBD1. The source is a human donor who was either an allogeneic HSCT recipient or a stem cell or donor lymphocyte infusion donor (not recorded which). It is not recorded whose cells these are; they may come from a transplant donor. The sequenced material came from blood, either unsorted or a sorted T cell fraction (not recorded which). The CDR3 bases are TGTGCCTGGAGCAGGGGGCTCACTGAAGCTTTCTTT. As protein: CAWSRGLTEAFF. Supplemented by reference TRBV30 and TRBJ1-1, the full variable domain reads SQTIHQWPATLVQPVGSPLSLECTVEGTSNPNLYWYRQAAGRGLQLLFYSVGIGQISSEVPQNLSASRPQDRQFILSSKKLLLSDSGFYLCAWSRGLTEAFFGQGTRLTVV.